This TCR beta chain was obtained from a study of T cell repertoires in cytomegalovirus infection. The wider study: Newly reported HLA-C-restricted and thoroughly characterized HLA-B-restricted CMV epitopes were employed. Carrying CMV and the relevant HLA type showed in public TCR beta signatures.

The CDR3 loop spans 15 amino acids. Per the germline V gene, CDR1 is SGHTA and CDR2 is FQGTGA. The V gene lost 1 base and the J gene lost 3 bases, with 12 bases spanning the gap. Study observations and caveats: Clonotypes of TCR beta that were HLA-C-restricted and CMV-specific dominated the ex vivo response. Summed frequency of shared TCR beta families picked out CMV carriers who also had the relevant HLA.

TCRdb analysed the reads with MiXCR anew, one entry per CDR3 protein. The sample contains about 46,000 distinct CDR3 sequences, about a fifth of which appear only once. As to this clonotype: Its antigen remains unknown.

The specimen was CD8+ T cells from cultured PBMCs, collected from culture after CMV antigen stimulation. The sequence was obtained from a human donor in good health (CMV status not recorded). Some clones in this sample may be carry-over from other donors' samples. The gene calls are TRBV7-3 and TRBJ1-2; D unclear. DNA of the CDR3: TGTGCCAGCAGCTTAAATGGTGGGGTTGACTATGGCTACACCTTC. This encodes CASSLNGGVDYGYTF.